The rows below give T cell receptor beta chains drawn from one sample of a study of beta chain features in type 1 diabetes. TCRdb's copy holds only in-frame clones and misses some; the assay was immunoSEQ multiplex PCR. This table holds fewer than 450,000 clones, approximately 12% found once. The sequencing sample was made of naive CD4+ T cells from blood. The receptors here all came from a woman in her late teens or twenties with type 1 diabetes. Each CDR3 is given without its conserved first and last residue. Each record gives: CDR3 protein, J gene, V gene.

cdr3_aa: SVGLAVHGELF; j_call: TRBJ2-2; v_call: TRBV29-1
cdr3_aa: ASSATGANTGELF; j_call: TRBJ2-2; v_call: TRBV2
cdr3_aa: ASSLVVGPAPYEQY; j_call: TRBJ2-7; v_call: TRBV5-4
cdr3_aa: ASSYGLAGETQY; j_call: TRBJ2-5; v_call: TRBV6-5
cdr3_aa: ASSLVDTEAF; j_call: TRBJ1-1; v_call: TRBV28
cdr3_aa: ASLQETQY; j_call: TRBJ2-5; v_call: TRBV2
cdr3_aa: ASSLVTGGTDTQY; j_call: TRBJ2-3; v_call: TRBV7-2
cdr3_aa: ASSLGQAYGYT; j_call: TRBJ1-2; v_call: TRBV6-5
cdr3_aa: AQTAGVFSGNTIY; j_call: TRBJ1-3; v_call: TRBV30
cdr3_aa: ASSTRGGDTQY; j_call: TRBJ2-3; v_call: TRBV7-9
cdr3_aa: ASSVSGLAGANVLT; j_call: TRBJ2-6; v_call: TRBV9
cdr3_aa: ASSVGGRETQY; j_call: TRBJ2-5; v_call: TRBV9
cdr3_aa: ASSGLAATGELF; j_call: TRBJ2-2; v_call: TRBV11-2
cdr3_aa: ASSSDRSSYEQY; j_call: TRBJ2-7; v_call: TRBV7-2
cdr3_aa: AWSPRQGVWETQY; j_call: TRBJ2-5; v_call: TRBV30
cdr3_aa: AISRGDYEQY; j_call: TRBJ2-7; v_call: TRBV10-3